The entry below describes one T cell receptor (beta chain). Authors' methods: Junction-only immunoSEQ data arrived without quality scores, meaning filtering differed. Generated by immunoSEQ multiplex PCR, the TCRdb table keeps only in-frame clones and is missing some. V and J calls and clone size follow that table, whereas D and trimming were derived from the DNA. The data show a few million clones, about 92% seen once. This sample was included in a study of shared clonotypes between healthy human individuals. This clonotype originated in a man aged 18 to 35 in good health. Sequencing was done on a sample of naive CD4+ T cells sorted from blood. Subset specified: CD45RA+ positively selected.

The CDR3 nucleotides read TGTGCCAGCAGTTACTCCGACAGGACATCACCCCTCCACTTT. Its translation: CASSYSDRTSPLHF. This chain joins TRBV6-6 and TRBJ1-6, with a tentative D call TRBD1 (6 bases). Trimming pared 0 bases from V and 10 bases from J, leaving 10 bases between. From germline, CDR1 is MNHNY and CDR2 SVGAGI (reference sequence). The CDR3 sequence is 14 residues long.